A single sample is the source of the 8 T cell receptor beta chains below, sequenced in a study of immune evolution from preneoplasia to lung adenocarcinoma. TCRdb's table, derived via immunoSEQ multiplex PCR, lists solely in-frame clones and lacks some. The repertoire holds about 41,000 clones, with less than 85% as singletons. The sample was FFPE invasive lung adenocarcinoma tissue. The receptors originated from a person in their sixties with lung adenocarcinoma.

This clone is medium-sized. The genes are TRBV5-4 and TRBJ1-5; TRBD1 matches 7 bases. Germline CDR1 and CDR2: SGHNT and YYREEE (reference sequence). Losses at the gene ends were 2 bases for V and 5 bases for J; bases not matched to a gene: 1. The CDR3 is 13 amino acids. The CDR3 sequence is CASSFGQDQPQHF. Written as DNA, the CDR3 is TGTGCCAGCAGCTTTGGACAGGATCAGCCCCAGCATTTT.

The rearrangement joins TRBV15 to TRBJ1-5; the D gene is possibly TRBD1 (5 bases). V shed 3 bases and J shed 5 bases, with 11 bases lying between them. Germline CDR1 LNHNV, CDR2 YYDKDF (reference sequence). The CDR3 is made up of 14 amino acids. The CDR3 nucleotides read TGTGCCACCAGCAGTGGGGGAAGTTATCAGCCCCAGCATTTT. This sequence encodes CATSSGGSYQPQHF.

The gene calls are TRBV19 and TRBJ2-7, with unresolved D. This CDR3 is 12 amino acids long. The germline V gene encodes CDR1 LNHDA and CDR2 SQIVND (reference sequence). Deletions cut 8 bases from V and 2 bases from J, with 10 bases between. The CDR3 sequence is CASATRTYEQYF. The CDR3 coding sequence is TGTGCCAGTGCGACAAGAACCTACGAGCAGTACTTC. Together with reference TRBV19 and TRBJ2-7, the CDR3 gives the full variable domain: DGGITQSPKYLFRKEGQNVTLSCEQNLNHDAMYWYRQDPGQGLRLIYYSQIVNDFQKGDIAEGYSVSREKKESFPLTVTSAQKNPTAFYLCASATRTYEQYFGPGTRLTVT.

This sequence joins TRBV28 and TRBJ2-7; D is possibly TRBD1 or TRBD2 (7 bases each). Trimming took off 7 bases at V and 3 bases at J, with 16 bases between the two ends. Germline V CDR1 and CDR2: MDHEN, SYDVKM. CDR3 length equals 14 residues. CDR3 region: CASTRGGQGYEQYF. CDR3 in DNA: TGTGCCAGCACCAGGGGGGGTCAGGGCTACGAGCAGTACTTC.

This clone has a handful of counts. The chain has TRBV9 and TRBJ2-3; TRBD1 matches at 7 bases. CDR3 size: 15 residues. Trimming removed 4 bases from V and 2 bases from J; junction bases left unmatched: 7. CDR1 and CDR2 (germline): SGDLS, YYNGEE. The CDR3 nucleotides read TGTGCCAGCAGCAGGGGGACAGAAAACACAGATACGCAGTATTTT. Translation gives CASSRGTENTDTQYF.

The chain joins TRBV6-1 to TRBJ2-1, with 8 bases lining up with TRBD2. CDR1 and CDR2 (germline): MNHNS, SASEGT. V was clipped by 4 bases and J by 15 bases; unmatched bases: 11. CDR3 size: 13 residues. CDR3 amino acids: CASSVNVAGRRFF. As DNA, the CDR3 is TGTGCCAGCAGTGTTAACGTAGCGGGGCGACGGTTCTTC.

The chain couples TRBV5-1 to TRBJ2-1; 15 positions agree with TRBD2. The CDR3 runs 18 residues. V trimming: 4 bases; J trimming: 7 bases; junction bases outside the gene matches: 12. CDR1 is SGHRS, CDR2 YFSETQ, per germline. The CDR3 is CASSQTAGLAGGLNEQFF. CDR3 in DNA: TGCGCCAGCAGCCAGACAGCAGGACTAGCGGGAGGGCTAAATGAGCAGTTCTTC.

The chain has TRBV11-3 and TRBJ2-3; D not resolved. Trimming left V 3 bases short and J 7 bases short, with 11 bases between. Germline-derived CDR1 and CDR2 are SGHNT and YENEEA. This CDR3 has 13 amino acids. The CDR3 nucleotides are TGTGCCAGCAGCTTTCCAATAGCTAATACGCAGTATTTT. Translating gives CASSFPIANTQYF.